These 18 T cell receptor beta chains were sequenced from one sample in a study of shared clonotypes between healthy human individuals. Assay: immunoSEQ multiplex PCR; the TCRdb copy retains only in-frame clones and omits some. The repertoire holds 2 million to 2.5 million clones, with nearly 97% as singletons. Sequencing was performed on naive CD4+ T cells sorted from blood. The subset is: CD45RA+ positively selected. The receptor set was obtained from a man aged 18 to 30 in good health.

The rearrangement links TRBV30 to TRBJ2-3; D remains unclear. This CDR3 has 16 residues. V shed 1 base and J shed 0 bases, with 14 bases lying between them. Germline V CDR1 and CDR2: GTSNPN, SVGIG (reference sequence). This CDR3 reads CAWSAPKVTSTDTQYF. Written as DNA, the CDR3 is TGTGCCTGGAGTGCCCCCAAAGTTACTAGCACAGATACGCAGTATTTT.

The chain combines TRBV6-1 with TRBJ2-3; D is unresolved. The germline V gene encodes CDR1 MNHNS and CDR2 SASEGT. This CDR3 region has 12 residues. Trimming removed 5 bases from V and 4 bases from J, with 7 bases in between. In nucleotides, the CDR3 is TGTGCCAGCAGTTTTGCCTCAGATACGCAGTATTTT. This gives the protein CASSFASDTQYF.

The rearrangement uses TRBV11-2 and TRBJ2-3, with 7 bases identical to TRBD2. The CDR3 is 11 residues long. Germline V gene lookup returns CDR1 SGHAT and CDR2 FQNNGV. Germline trimming cut 2 bases from V and 11 bases from J; bases unmatched to any gene: 1. In DNA form, the CDR3 reads TGTGCCAGCAGCTTATGGGGGGGGCAGTATTTT. Its protein is CASSLWGGQYF.

The gene calls are TRBV5-6 and TRBJ2-3; D ambiguous. Deletions cut 4 bases from V and 10 bases from J, with 13 bases between. This CDR3 is 12 amino acids long. Per the germline V gene, CDR1 is SGHDT and CDR2 is YYEEEE. CDR3 coding DNA: TGTGCCAGCAGCGGATCCTATGAGGCGCAGTATTTT. Translated: CASSGSYEAQYF.

The J gene is TRBJ2-3, the V gene TRBV7-2; D unclear. With 5 bases removed from V and 1 base from J, the gap between germline ends came to 10 bases. Germline V gene sequence: CDR1 SGHTA, CDR2 FQGNSA. The CDR3 length is 14 residues. As DNA, the CDR3 is TGTGCCAGCAGCCGCCTAAAACGCACAGATACGCAGTATTTT. This codes for CASSRLKRTDTQYF.

This chain connects TRBV6-6 to TRBJ1-1; maybe TRBD1 (5 bases). This CDR3 spans 12 amino acids. Germline loops: CDR1 MNHNY, CDR2 SVGAGI (reference sequence). The V end lost 4 bases, the J end lost 4 bases, and 7 bases lay between the germline ends. The CDR3 DNA sequence: TGTGCCAGCAGTTCGGGACCCACTGAAGCTTTCTTT. This encodes CASSSGPTEAFF.

J is TRBJ2-1 and V is TRBV5-1; 9 nucleotides agree with TRBD2. The length of the CDR3 is 14 residues. The junction had 4 bases not matched to a gene; V was cut back by 5 bases and J by 4 bases. The germline CDR1 and CDR2 sequences are SGHRS and YFSETQ. The CDR3 DNA reads as TGCGCCAGCAGTAAGCTAGCGGGATACAATGAGCAGTTCTTC. It translates to CASSKLAGYNEQFF.

This clone was counted once. V is TRBV6-5 and J is TRBJ1-1, with D possibly TRBD1 on 5 matching bases. With 10 bases removed from V and 2 bases from J, the gap between germline ends came to 11 bases. Germline-derived CDR1 and CDR2 are MNHEY and SVGAGI. This CDR3 region has 12 residues. This chain's CDR3 is CATRRGNTEAFF. The CDR3 nucleotides are TGTGCCACCCGGCGGGGCAACACTGAAGCTTTCTTT.

The chain combines TRBV7-2 with TRBJ1-1; no clear D. The CDR3 covers 14 residues. Germline lookup yields CDR1 SGHTA and CDR2 FQGNSA. V lost 3 bases and J 0 bases, leaving 8 bases between the germline ends. The CDR3 DNA sequence: TGTGCCAGCAGCTTTTTTACGGTGAACACTGAAGCTTTCTTT. Protein sequence: CASSFFTVNTEAFF.

This sequence joins TRBV5-5 and TRBJ2-3; TRBD2 matches at 8 bases. The V gene end was trimmed by 4 bases and the J gene end by 4 bases; junction bases not matched to a gene: 8. Germline CDR1 reads SGHKS; CDR2 reads YYEKEE (reference sequence). CDR3 length: 15 residues. This CDR3 is CASSPVSGGSDTQYF. The CDR3 region has the DNA TGTGCCAGCAGCCCCGTCAGCGGGGGTTCAGATACGCAGTATTTT.

The V gene is TRBV10-3, the J gene TRBJ2-3, with TRBD1 identical over 9 bases. V lost 7 bases and J lost 6; bases outside the gene matches: 8. Germline values: CDR1 ENHRY, CDR2 SYGVKD. The CDR3 consists of 14 residues. The CDR3 loop is CAIKTGGLWDTQYF. DNA of the CDR3: TGTGCCATCAAGACAGGGGGTTTGTGGGATACGCAGTATTTT.

The CDR3 sequence: CAWSRAPNQYF. The CDR3 DNA sequence: TGTGCCTGGAGTCGGGCACCGAATCAGTACTTC. The genes are TRBV30 and TRBJ2-4; D remains ambiguous. V dropped 2 bases and J dropped 12 bases, with 11 bases sitting between them. Germline V gives CDR1 GTSNPN, CDR2 SVGIG (reference sequence). This CDR3 spans 11 amino acids.

V and J are TRBV14 and TRBJ2-2; no definite D call. V was shortened by 1 base and J by 4 bases, with 13 bases between the two germline ends. This CDR3 has 16 amino acids. Germline CDR1 reads SGHDN; CDR2 reads FVKESK. The CDR3 sequence is CASSQVKPGRTGELFF. CDR3 nucleotides: TGTGCCAGCAGCCAAGTTAAACCCGGTCGCACCGGGGAGCTGTTTTTT.

This chain links TRBV9 with TRBJ1-3; D is undetermined. The CDR3 is made up of 14 amino acids. Between the trimmed V and J ends, which lost 0 bases and 2 bases, there was a span of 6 bases. The V gene's germline CDR1 is SGDLS and CDR2 YYNGEE. DNA of the CDR3: TGTGCCAGCAGCGTAGGATATGCTGGAAACACCATATATTTT. Translation gives CASSVGYAGNTIYF.

The chain employs TRBV5-1 and TRBJ2-5, with 8 bases matching TRBD2. The CDR3 consists of 15 residues. Germline assignment: CDR1 SGHRS and CDR2 YFSETQ. J gave up 3 bases and V 0 bases, and 4 bases lay outside the gene matches. CDR3 loop: CASSLDGLAEETQYF. In DNA form, the CDR3 reads TGCGCCAGCAGCTTGGATGGACTAGCCGAAGAGACCCAGTACTTC.

The chain has TRBV7-2 and TRBJ1-5, with unresolved D. The CDR3 loop spans 14 amino acids. Trimming left V 4 bases short and J 0 bases short, with 7 bases between. The germline CDR1 and CDR2 sequences are SGHTA and FQGNSA. The CDR3 nucleotides are TGTGCCAGCAGCTACGGGGTTAGCAATCAGCCCCAGCATTTT. It codes for CASSYGVSNQPQHF.

The genes are TRBV7-2 and TRBJ2-3; D is perhaps TRBD2 (5 bases). V lost 7 bases, J lost 5 bases, and 13 bases lay in between. Germline lookup yields CDR1 SGHTA and CDR2 FQGNSA. This CDR3 is built from 13 residues. CDR3 loop: CASTFYSEDTQYF. CDR3 sequence (DNA): TGTGCCAGCACCTTCTATAGCGAAGATACGCAGTATTTT.

This chain's CDR3 is CASSFPGLAGLPRETQYF. CDR3 bases: TGTGCCAGCAGCTTTCCCGGACTAGCGGGCCTTCCTAGGGAGACCCAGTACTTC. This rearrangement joins TRBV5-6 to TRBJ2-5; 11 bases are shared with TRBD2. Germline values: CDR1 SGHDT, CDR2 YYEEEE. Trimming took 2 bases from V and 5 from J; bases not matched to a gene: 14. The CDR3 length is 18 residues.